This entry lists 16 T cell receptor beta chains sequenced from one sample in a study of shared clonotypes between healthy human individuals. The table came from immunoSEQ multiplex PCR; TCRdb's copy has only in-frame clones and leaves some out. The sample holds 400,000 to 600,000 clones, about 76% seen once. The specimen was PBMCs. The receptors derive from a woman in her 40s in good health. Some clones in this sample may be carry-over from other donors' samples.

The chain joins TRBV5-1 to TRBJ1-1; 7 bases are a match to TRBD1. Germline V gives CDR1 SGHRS, CDR2 YFSETQ. The CDR3 consists of 14 residues. Germline trimming cut 4 bases from V and 3 bases from J; bases unmatched to any gene: 6. The CDR3 DNA reads as TGCGCCAGCAGCCCAGGGGGAGTCGACACTGAAGCTTTCTTT. As protein: CASSPGGVDTEAFF.

The V call is TRBV27, the J call TRBJ2-3; TRBD2 aligns across 14 bases. CDR3 length: 19 residues. The germline gives CDR1 MNHEY, CDR2 SMNVEV (reference sequence). The trim removed 6 bases at V and 0 bases at J, leaving 11 bases unmatched. CDR3 bases: TGTGCCAGCAGAGCTAGACTAGCGGGAGGGCCAGAAAGCACAGATACGCAGTATTTT. Its translation is CASRARLAGGPESTDTQYF.

This chain joins TRBV5-1 and TRBJ2-3; D tentatively reads TRBD1 or TRBD2 (5 bases each). V lost 1 base, J lost 3 bases, and 12 bases lay in between. CDR1 is SGHRS, CDR2 YFSETQ, per germline. CDR3 size: 15 residues. CDR3 loop: CASSLQPGQTDTQYF. The CDR3 DNA is TGCGCCAGCAGCTTGCAGCCGGGGCAGACAGATACGCAGTATTTT.

V is TRBV6-1 and J is TRBJ2-5; possibly TRBD1 for D (6 bases). TRBJ2-7 matches the DNA end more closely, so the J call is doubtful. Germline loops: CDR1 MNHNS, CDR2 SASEGT. The CDR3 contains 12 residues. CDR3 in DNA: TGTGCCATCCGGGACATCCTCTACGAGCAGTACTTC. It translates to CAIRDILYEQYF.

This chain links TRBV10-2 with TRBJ2-3; D unclear. The germline V and J ends were trimmed by 7 bases and 1 base, with 9 bases remaining between them. Per germline, CDR1 WSHSY and CDR2 SAAADI. This CDR3 has 13 amino acids. CDR3 amino acids: CASKPFRTDTQYF. The CDR3 DNA reads TGCGCCAGCAAACCCTTTCGCACAGATACGCAGTATTTT.

The chain employs TRBV18 and TRBJ2-5; D assignment may be TRBD1 or TRBD2 (5 bases each). The germline V gene encodes CDR1 KGHSH and CDR2 LQKENI. The CDR3 consists of 14 residues. The germline V and J ends were trimmed by 4 bases and 5 bases, with 14 bases remaining between them. The CDR3 DNA is TGTGCCAGCTCACGCTTTCAGGGAGACGAGACCCAGTACTTC. Translated, it gives CASSRFQGDETQYF.

The rearrangement joins TRBV19 to TRBJ2-7, with TRBD2 identical over 12 bases. CDR1 is LNHDA, CDR2 SQIVND, per germline (reference sequence). The CDR3 runs 15 residues. The V gene end was trimmed by 4 bases and the J gene end by 7 bases; junction bases not matched to a gene: 8. DNA of the CDR3: TGTGCCAGTAGTACTCTTCCGACTAGCGGGAGTGAGCAGTACTTC. This translates into CASSTLPTSGSEQYF.

V usage is TRBV19 and J usage is TRBJ1-5; D is ambiguous. V was cut by 7 bases and J by 4 bases, with 20 bases left in between. The germline V gene encodes CDR1 LNHDA and CDR2 SQIVND (reference sequence). The CDR3 spans 16 residues. CDR3 sequence: CASTPVGLPQNQPQHF. The CDR3 DNA is TGTGCCAGTACCCCCGTGGGCCTCCCTCAGAATCAGCCCCAGCATTTT.

This clone was counted once. The rearrangement joins TRBV5-1 to TRBJ1-2, with a possible D match to TRBD1 (5 bases). The CDR3 runs to 15 residues. Germline assignment: CDR1 SGHRS and CDR2 YFSETQ. V lost 3 bases to trimming and J lost 0 bases, with 12 bases between them. The CDR3 is CASSWGRISNYGYTF. The CDR3 coding sequence is TGCGCCAGCAGCTGGGGCAGAATCTCTAACTATGGCTACACCTTC.

The chain employs TRBV5-4 and TRBJ2-7; tentative D call: TRBD2 (5 bases). Per the germline V gene, CDR1 is SGHNT and CDR2 is YYREEE (reference sequence). Trimming shortened V by 0 bases and J by 7 bases, and 14 bases separated the two germline ends. This CDR3 spans 14 amino acids. CDR3: CASSLELRAGEQYF. CDR3 sequence (DNA): TGTGCCAGCAGCTTGGAATTGCGGGCTGGGGAGCAGTACTTC.

V and J are TRBV7-3 and TRBJ2-7; D uncertain. Germline-derived CDR1 and CDR2 are SGHTA and FQGTGA. V was shortened by 2 bases and J by 1 base, with 9 bases between the two germline ends. This CDR3 comprises 14 residues. The CDR3 region is CASSLDPGSYEQYF. CDR3 bases: TGTGCCAGCAGCTTAGACCCAGGTTCCTACGAGCAGTACTTC.

The V gene is TRBV5-1, the J gene TRBJ2-3; 7 bases agree with TRBD2. This CDR3 comprises 18 residues. CDR1 is SGHRS and CDR2 is YFSETQ in the germline V gene. V was clipped by 0 bases and J by 3 bases; unmatched bases: 13. The CDR3 DNA is TGCGCCAGCAGCTTGGGGGGCGGCGGGAGTGTCGTAACAGATACGCAGTATTTT. Amino acid sequence: CASSLGGGGSVVTDTQYF.

The chain uses TRBV6-6 and TRBJ1-3; no clear D gene. Trimming left V 2 bases short and J 0 bases short, with 11 bases between. The germline V gene has CDR1 MNHNY and CDR2 SVGAGI (reference sequence). The CDR3 runs 16 residues. CDR3 sequence reads: CASSYQVGSSGNTIYF. Here the CDR3 DNA reads TGTGCCAGCAGTTACCAAGTTGGGAGCTCTGGAAACACCATATATTTT.

This clone appeared once. The chain couples TRBV9 to TRBJ2-4; D gene ambiguous. The V gene lost 0 bases and the J gene lost 7 bases, with 20 bases spanning the gap. CDR3 length equals 17 residues. The germline V gene has CDR1 SGDLS and CDR2 YYNGEE. The CDR3 spells CASSVGPGRLGSNIQYF. The CDR3 bases are TGTGCCAGCAGCGTAGGCCCTGGACGTCTGGGCTCTAACATTCAGTACTTC.

This clone was recorded a few times. The genes are TRBV4-1 and TRBJ2-3, with 14 nucleotides matching TRBD2. The CDR3 is 17 amino acids. CDR1 is MGHRA and CDR2 is YSYEKL in the germline V gene. Losses at the gene ends were 4 bases for V and 3 bases for J; bases not matched to a gene: 6. The CDR3 coding sequence is TGCGCCAGCAGCCCGACGGGGACTAGCGGGAGTACAGATACGCAGTATTTT. Residues: CASSPTGTSGSTDTQYF.

V gene TRBV10-1 combines with J gene TRBJ2-1, with no clear D. V was trimmed by 4 bases and J by 5 bases, leaving 9 bases between them. Germline V gene data show CDR1 as WNHNN and CDR2 as SYGVQD (reference sequence). CDR3 length: 13 residues. This chain's CDR3 is CASSGVSHNEQFF. In nucleotides, the CDR3 is TGCGCCAGCAGTGGGGTTAGCCACAATGAGCAGTTCTTC.